One sample yielded the 13 T cell receptor beta chains listed below, sequenced in a study of beta chain features in type 1 diabetes. Investigators reverse transcribed all isolated RNA, so they sequenced expressed TCRB transcripts. This table comes from immunoSEQ multiplex PCR, and its TCRdb copy is limited to in-frame clones, with some not included. This sample carries about 410,000 clones, approximately 14% of them seen once, and the ten largest clones take less than 0.04%. What was sequenced was naive CD4+ T cells from blood. Receptors originate from a man aged 30 to 45 in good health.

This clone occurred a few times. The rearrangement links TRBV4-3 to TRBJ1-2, with 7 bases aligning to TRBD1. The CDR3 totals 18 residues. V dropped 3 bases and J dropped 1; count of bases not matched to a gene: 14. Looked up from germline, CDR1 is LGHNA and CDR2 is YSLEER. The CDR3 loop reads CASSQNDRTGGDNYGYTF. The CDR3, as DNA: TGCGCCAGCAGCCAGAATGATCGGACAGGAGGAGATAACTATGGCTACACCTTC.

The chain carries TRBV27 and TRBJ2-6; TRBD1 matches at 8 bases. Germline CDR1 and CDR2: MNHEY and SMNVEV (reference sequence). The CDR3 totals 18 residues. The ends lost 3 bases at V and 4 bases at J; junction bases unmatched: 11. The CDR3 nucleotides are TGTGCCAGCAGTTTCTTGGGGCAGGGGGCGCCAGGGGCCAACGTCCTGACTTTC. Its translation is CASSFLGQGAPGANVLTF.

This clone showed up just a few times. The gene calls are TRBV7-2 and TRBJ2-7; D call uncertain. The CDR3 is 14 amino acids. CDR1 and CDR2 from the germline V gene are SGHTA and FQGNSA. Trimming took off 1 base at V and 0 bases at J, with 7 bases between the two ends. The CDR3 coding sequence is TGTGCCAGCAGCTTAGGAGTATACTCCTACGAGCAGTACTTC. Translated, it gives CASSLGVYSYEQYF.

The chain has TRBV7-2 and TRBJ2-2; D might be TRBD2 (5 bases). Deletions cut 6 bases from V and 5 bases from J, with 16 bases between. Germline V gene sequence: CDR1 SGHTA, CDR2 FQGNSA. This CDR3 contains 15 residues. The CDR3 coding sequence is TGTGCCAGCAGGGATCGGGGAGTTGGTACCGGGGAGCTGTTTTTT. It codes for CASRDRGVGTGELFF. Supplemented by reference TRBV7-2 and TRBJ2-2, the full variable domain reads GAGVSQSPSNKVTEKGKDVELRCDPISGHTALYWYRQSLGQGLEFLIYFQGNSAPDKSGLPSDRFSAERTGGSVSTLTIQRTQQEDSAVYLCASRDRGVGTGELFFGEGSRLTVL.

This clone occurred a few times. The chain recombines TRBV7-9 with TRBJ2-6, with D maybe TRBD1 (5 bases). CDR3 size: 16 residues. Germline values: CDR1 SEHNR, CDR2 FQNEAQ (reference sequence). Trimming cost V 6 bases and J 0 bases, with 12 bases left between them. DNA of the CDR3: TGTGCCAGCAGATCTACAGGTTACTCTGGGGCCAACGTCCTGACTTTC. It codes for CASRSTGYSGANVLTF.

This CDR3 is CASSRAPGRGNQPQHF. CDR3 coding DNA: TGTGCCAGCAGCAGGGCGCCTGGGAGGGGCAATCAGCCCCAGCATTTT. This chain uses TRBV7-2 with TRBJ1-5; no reliable D call. Per germline, CDR1 SGHTA and CDR2 FQGNSA. This CDR3 is built from 16 residues. Trimming shortened V by 5 bases and J by 2 bases, and 16 bases separated the two germline ends.

The V gene is TRBV18, the J gene TRBJ1-5; 7 positions match TRBD1. This CDR3 contains 14 residues. The germline CDR1 and CDR2 sequences are KGHSH and LQKENI. Trimming removed 6 bases from V and 6 bases from J; junction bases left unmatched: 8. This CDR3 is CASSPDRVGQPQHF. CDR3 bases: TGTGCCAGCTCGCCCGACAGGGTAGGTCAGCCCCAGCATTTT.

This sequence joins TRBV2 and TRBJ1-5, with D uncertain. The CDR3 covers 17 residues. Deletions cut 2 bases from V and 2 bases from J, with 16 bases between. Germline CDR1 and CDR2: SNHLY and FYNNEI. The CDR3 DNA is TGTGCCAGCAGTGAAATCTTCTCTATGGGCGGCAATCAGCCCCAGCATTTT. Translated, it gives CASSEIFSMGGNQPQHF.

This chain connects TRBV5-6 to TRBJ1-1; the D is unclear. Trimming took 1 base from V and 1 from J, leaving 8 bases between them. This CDR3 is 14 amino acids long. The germline V gene encodes CDR1 SGHDT and CDR2 YYEEEE. The chain's CDR3 is CASSLTAKNTEAFF. The CDR3 DNA reads as TGTGCCAGCAGCTTGACGGCCAAGAACACTGAAGCTTTCTTT. Full variable domain (outside the CDR3, taken from reference TRBV5-6 and TRBJ1-1): DAGVTQSPTHLIKTRGQQVTLRCSPKSGHDTVSWYQQALGQGPQFIFQYYEEEERQRGNFPDRFSGHQFPNYSSELNVNALLLGDSALYLCASSLTAKNTEAFFGQGTRLTVV.

This clone occurred a few times. This CDR3 reads CATSRVAGLDTEAFF. In DNA, the CDR3 is TGTGCCACCAGCAGAGTGGCAGGGTTGGACACTGAAGCTTTCTTT. This rearrangement joins TRBV15 to TRBJ1-1; D might be TRBD1 (5 bases). V gave up 1 base and J gave up 3 bases, with 12 bases separating them. The length of the CDR3 is 15 residues. Germline CDR1 LNHNV, CDR2 YYDKDF (reference sequence).

This clone was seen only a few times. CDR3 region: CASSKTGGGTEAFF. Here the CDR3 DNA reads TGTGCCAGCAGCAAGACAGGGGGAGGCACTGAAGCTTTCTTT. J is TRBJ1-1 and V is TRBV5-4; 9 nucleotides align to TRBD1. J lost 4 bases, V lost 4 bases, and 5 bases had no gene match. Looked up from germline, CDR1 is SGHNT and CDR2 is YYREEE (reference sequence). This CDR3 region has 14 residues.

This clone was seen more than once but under ten times. The chain couples TRBV14 to TRBJ2-2; no firm D call. The length of the CDR3 is 14 residues. With 3 bases removed from V and 7 bases from J, the gap between germline ends came to 12 bases. From germline, CDR1 is SGHDN and CDR2 FVKESK. The CDR3 DNA reads TGTGCCAGCAGCCACCAGAGGCTGGGCGGGGAGCTGTTTTTT. Translation: CASSHQRLGGELFF.

This chain joins TRBV5-4 and TRBJ2-1, with 10 bases lining up with TRBD2. CDR1 and CDR2 from the germline V gene are SGHNT and YYREEE (reference sequence). V lost 5 bases and J lost 9; bases outside the gene matches: 11. The CDR3 is 15 amino acids. The CDR3 spells CASRPAGGLKTEQFF. The CDR3 DNA is TGTGCCAGCAGGCCAGCGGGGGGGCTTAAAACTGAGCAGTTCTTC.